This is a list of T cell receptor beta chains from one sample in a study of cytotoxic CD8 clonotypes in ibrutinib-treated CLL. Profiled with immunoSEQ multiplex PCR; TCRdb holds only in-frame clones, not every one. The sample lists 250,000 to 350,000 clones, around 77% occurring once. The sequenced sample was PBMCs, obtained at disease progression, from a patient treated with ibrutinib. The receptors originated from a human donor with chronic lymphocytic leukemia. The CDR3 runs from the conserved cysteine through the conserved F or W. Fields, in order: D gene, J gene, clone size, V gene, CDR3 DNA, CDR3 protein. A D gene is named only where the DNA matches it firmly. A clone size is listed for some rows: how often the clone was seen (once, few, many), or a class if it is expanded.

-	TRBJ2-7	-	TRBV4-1	TGCGCCAGCAGCCAAGAAGGTGCGGGGACACACTCCTACGAGCAGTACTTC	CASSQEGAGTHSYEQYF
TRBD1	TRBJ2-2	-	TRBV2	TGTGCCAGCAGCTCGCGACAGGGGACCGGGGAGCTGTTTTTT	CASSSRQGTGELFF
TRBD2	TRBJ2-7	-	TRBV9	TGTGCCAGCAGCGCAGAAGGCGGGGGAGGTGACTACGAGCAGTACTTC	CASSAEGGGGDYEQYF
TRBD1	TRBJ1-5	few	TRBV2	TGTGCCAGCAGTCCAAGGACAGGGGGTACCAATCAGCCCCAGCATTTT	CASSPRTGGTNQPQHF
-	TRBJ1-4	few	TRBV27	TGTGCCAGCAGCCGGACGGCAACTAATGAAAAACTGTTTTTT	CASSRTATNEKLFF
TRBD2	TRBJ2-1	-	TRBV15	TGTGCCACCAGCAGGCCCCGAATAGCGGGGGAATCCTACAATGAGCAGTTCTTC	CATSRPRIAGESYNEQFF
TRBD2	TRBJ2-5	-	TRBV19	TGTGCCAGTAGTATTGGCGGGGGGGCCGTAGAGACCCAGTACTTC	CASSIGGGAVETQYF
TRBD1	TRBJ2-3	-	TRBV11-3	TGTGCCAGCAGCTTAGAGATTCAGGACAGGGTCACAGATACGCAGTATTTT	CASSLEIQDRVTDTQYF
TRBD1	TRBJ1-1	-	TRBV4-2	TGTGCCAGCAGCCAGGGACAGGACGACACTGAAGCTTTCTTT	CASSQGQDDTEAFF
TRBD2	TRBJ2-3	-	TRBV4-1	TGCGCCAGCAGCCCCTCCCGGGGAGCGGGGGGTGATACGCAGTATTTT	CASSPSRGAGGDTQYF
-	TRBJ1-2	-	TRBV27	TGTGCCAGCAGTTTACGACAGGCGGGCACCTATGGCTACACCTTC	CASSLRQAGTYGYTF
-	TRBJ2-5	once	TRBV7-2	TGTGCCAGCAGCTTAGTCTGGGAGTCCCAAGAGACCCAGTACTTC	CASSLVWESQETQYF
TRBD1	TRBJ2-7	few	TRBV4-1	TGCGCCAGCAGCTGGACAGGGGGCAGCTACGAGCAGTACTTC	CASSWTGGSYEQYF
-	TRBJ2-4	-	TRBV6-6	TGTGCCAGCAGTTACCTGGCGGGAGCCAAAAACATTCAGTACTTC	CASSYLAGAKNIQYF
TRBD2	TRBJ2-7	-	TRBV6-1	TGTGCCAGCAGTGAAGCTAGGACTAGCGGGACCAGATACGAGCAGTACTTC	CASSEARTSGTRYEQYF
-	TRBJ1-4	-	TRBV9	TGTGCCAGCAGCGTCCGGGGAGGGGAAAAACTGTTTTTT	CASSVRGGEKLFF
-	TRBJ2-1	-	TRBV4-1	TGCGCCAGCAGCCAAGATGCACAGGACCTGTCCTACAATGAGCAGTTCTTC	CASSQDAQDLSYNEQFF
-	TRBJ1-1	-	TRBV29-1	TGCAGCGTTGGGAGGGACTTAGCGTTT	CSVGRDLAF
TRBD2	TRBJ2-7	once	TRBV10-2	TGCGCCAGCAAAGGACTAGCGGGGGCCCGCCGCTACGAGCAGTACTTC	CASKGLAGARRYEQYF
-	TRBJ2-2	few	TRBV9	TGTGCCAGCAACCGAAAAGGGGGCACCGGGGAGCTGTTTTTT	CASNRKGGTGELFF
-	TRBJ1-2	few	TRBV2	TGTGCCAGCAGTCCCTTTAACTATGGCTACACCTTC	CASSPFNYGYTF
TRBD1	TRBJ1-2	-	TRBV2	TGTGCCAGCAGTGCAGGGGGCTGGGATGGCTACACCTTC	CASSAGGWDGYTF
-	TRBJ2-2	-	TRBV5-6	TGTGCCAGCAGCCTGAACACCGGGGAGCTGTTTTTT	CASSLNTGELFF
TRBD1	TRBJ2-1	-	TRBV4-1	TGCGCCAGCAGCCAAAGACCGGGACAGGAAACATACAATGAGCAGTTCTTC	CASSQRPGQETYNEQFF
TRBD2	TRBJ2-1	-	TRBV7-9	TGTGCCAGCAGCACCCTAGCGGGAATGCAGTTCTTC	CASSTLAGMQFF
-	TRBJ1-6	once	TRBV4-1	TGCGCCAGCAGCCAAGAGTGGGGTTCTTCATATAATTCACCCCTCCACTTT	CASSQEWGSSYNSPLHF
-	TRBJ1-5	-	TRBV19	TGTGCCAGTAGTATAGCGTCAGGGGCGTGGGATCAGCCCCAGCATTTT	CASSIASGAWDQPQHF
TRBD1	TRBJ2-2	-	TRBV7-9	TGTGCCAGCAGCTTAGCGGGACAGGGGGCAGCCGGGGAGCTGTTTTTT	CASSLAGQGAAGELFF
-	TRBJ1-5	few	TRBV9	TGTGCCAGCAGCGTCGGAGGGGGGCTGGGTCAGCCCCAGCATTTT	CASSVGGGLGQPQHF
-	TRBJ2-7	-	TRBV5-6	TGTGCCAGCACCCGGACCGGGACATCCTACGAGCAGTACTTC	CASTRTGTSYEQYF
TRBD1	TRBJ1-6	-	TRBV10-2	TGCGCCAGCAGTGAAGGGACAGCACCCCTCCACTTT	CASSEGTAPLHF
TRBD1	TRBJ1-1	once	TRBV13	TGTGCCAGCAGCTTAGGGGGACAGTGGCACACTGAAGCTTTCTTT	CASSLGGQWHTEAFF
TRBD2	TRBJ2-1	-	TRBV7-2	TGTGCCAGCAGCACCCAGCGGGGGGCCTACAATGAGCAGTTCTTC	CASSTQRGAYNEQFF
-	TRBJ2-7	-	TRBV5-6	TGTGCCAGCAGCTCGTACACCAGGAGCTCCTACGAGCAGTACTTC	CASSSYTRSSYEQYF
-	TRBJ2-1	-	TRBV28	TGTGCCAGCAGGCTTCCCGGGCCCCCCTACAATGAGCAGTTCTTC	CASRLPGPPYNEQFF
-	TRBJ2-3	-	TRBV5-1	TGCGCCAGCAGCACCCTAGGGCCGCAGACGCAGTATTTT	CASSTLGPQTQYF
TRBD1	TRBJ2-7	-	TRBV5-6	TGTGCCAGTCGACAGGGGGTCTACGAGCAGTACTTC	CASRQGVYEQYF
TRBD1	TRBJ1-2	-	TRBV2	TGTGCCAGCAGCATAGGGGGCGATGGCTACACCTTC	CASSIGGDGYTF
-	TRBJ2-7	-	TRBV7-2	TGTGCCAGCAGCTTGGGGGGGGCACTAACCAGAGAGCAGTACTTC	CASSLGGALTREQYF
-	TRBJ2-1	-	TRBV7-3	TGTGCCAGCAGCTTAAGACGGGGGAATGAGCAGTTCTTC	CASSLRRGNEQFF
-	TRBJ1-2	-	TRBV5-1	TGCGCCAGCAGCTTTTTCCAGGGGACGTCGGGCGATGGCTACACCTTC	CASSFFQGTSGDGYTF
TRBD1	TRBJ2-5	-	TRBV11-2	TGTGCCAGCAGCTCAGGCTATAGACAGGGCCGGGAGACCCAGTACTTC	CASSSGYRQGRETQYF
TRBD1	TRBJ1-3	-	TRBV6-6	TGTGCCAGCAGTTACTGGACAGGGTCGGGAAACACCATATATTTT	CASSYWTGSGNTIYF
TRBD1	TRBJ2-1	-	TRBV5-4	TGTGCCAGCAGCGGATGGGACAGGGAAAATGAGCAGTTCTTC	CASSGWDRENEQFF
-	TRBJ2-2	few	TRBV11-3	TGTGCCAGCAGTCCCAGGGGGAACACCGGGGAGCTGTTTTTT	CASSPRGNTGELFF
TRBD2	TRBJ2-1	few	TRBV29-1	TGCAGCGATGAATGGACTAGCGGGAGACAGGTTGAGCAGTTCTTC	CSDEWTSGRQVEQFF
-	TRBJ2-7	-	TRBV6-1	TGTGCCAGCGAACAGGACGGCTTCTCCTACGAGCAGTACTTC	CASEQDGFSYEQYF
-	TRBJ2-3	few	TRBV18	TGTGCCAGCTCACCATCACAGGGTGGAGGAGATACGCAGTATTTT	CASSPSQGGGDTQYF
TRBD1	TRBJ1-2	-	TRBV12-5	TGTGCTAGTGGTTTCGGACAGGGTAACTATGGCTACACCTTC	CASGFGQGNYGYTF
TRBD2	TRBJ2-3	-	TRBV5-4	TGTGCCAGCAGCTTGGGACTAGCGGGAGGGGCAGATACGCAGTATTTT	CASSLGLAGGADTQYF
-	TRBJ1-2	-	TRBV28	TGTGCCAGCAGTTCTCCGTGGCAGCAAAACTATGGCTACACCTTC	CASSSPWQQNYGYTF
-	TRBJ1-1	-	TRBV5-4	TGTGCCAGCAGCTTGGCCGTGGGCACTGAAGCTTTCTTT	CASSLAVGTEAFF
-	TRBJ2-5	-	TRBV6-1	TGTGCCAGCAGTGAAGGGCAGGGGCGAAGAGAGACCCAGTACTTC	CASSEGQGRRETQYF
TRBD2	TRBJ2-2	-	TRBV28	TGTGCCAGCAGGGGAGCGGGGACCGGGGAGCTGTTTTTT	CASRGAGTGELFF
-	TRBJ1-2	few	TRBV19	TGTGCCAGTAGCAAAGCCCCCTCCTCGGGACGAGGCTATGGCTACACCTTC	CASSKAPSSGRGYGYTF
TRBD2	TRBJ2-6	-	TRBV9	TGTGCCAGCAGCGTAGACGGGGGGGCTGGGGCCAACGTCCTGACTTTC	CASSVDGGAGANVLTF
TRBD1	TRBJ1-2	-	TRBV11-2	TGTGCCAGCAGCTTGACTCCGGGACAGGCCCCCTATGGCTACACCTTC	CASSLTPGQAPYGYTF
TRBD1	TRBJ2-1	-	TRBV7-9	TGTGCCAGCAGCACCGCTCGGACAGGGGGCGCGGTGAATGAGCAGTTCTTC	CASSTARTGGAVNEQFF